The clone carrying this T cell receptor (beta chain) was seen once. The antigen is undetermined. As defined, naive CD8 cells were CD45RO-negative and positively selected for CCR7, with terminally differentiated effector memory CD45RA+ cells excluded. The input for sorted-subset replicate PCRs was approximately 190 ng DNA, tens of thousands of T cell genomes. Libraries were prepared by immunoSEQ multiplex PCR; TCRdb keeps only in-frame clonotypes and omits some of them. The profile covers about 2,200,000 clones, with approximately 94% appearing a single time and over 1.5% taken by the ten largest. The data were taken from a study of shared clonotypes between healthy human individuals. This CDR3 contains 15 residues. Germline V gene sequence: CDR1 SGDLS, CDR2 YYNGEE. V was trimmed by 2 bases and J by 2 bases, leaving 11 bases between them. The study, taken as a whole, reports: The study sampled only blood, and tissue repertoires likely differ.

The chain couples TRBV9 to TRBJ2-1; D is undetermined. The clonotype comes from a man younger than 35 in good health. Some clones in this sample may be carry-over from other donors' samples. Sample: naive CD8+ T cells from PBMCs. The CDR3 coding sequence is TGTGCCAGCAGCGTTCTCTCTACAACCTACAATGAGCAGTTCTTC. This codes for CASSVLSTTYNEQFF.